This T cell receptor beta chain was retrieved from a study of blood T cell repertoires in COVID-19 (dated by TCRdb to 2018 to 2020). Describing the broader study: Samples from collaborators originated in the United States, Italy and Spain and spanned both the acute and convalescent phases of COVID-19. Nearly every sample came with metadata listing a de-identified subject ID, COVID-19 status, age in years and sex. The dataset comprised deeply sampled blood TCRbeta repertoires from subjects exposed to, actively infected with, or recovered from COVID-19. The samples were drawn from two sources: the first 160 participants of the ongoing ImmuneRACE study, and 1,000 to 1,500 subjects contributed by 6 global collaborators. Where HLA class I and class II types were available, the types were taken from metadata supplied by the sample provider, not from assay-based typing. The prospective study material was composed of cDNA or gDNA derived from T cells, B-cell-depleted T cells, or PBMCs. The repertoires were made available in a free public database intended to serve as a resource for research on the immune response to SARS-CoV-2.

TCRbeta CDR3 regions were amplified from genomic DNA by means of the immunoSEQ Assay, a bias-controlled multiplex PCR. The published analysis was carried out like this. The number of nucleated cells in each sample was estimated from the amplification of reference gene primers within the assay. To quantify the absolute abundance of each unique TCRbeta CDR3 rearrangement, sequence reads were collapsed and filtered. For each sample, productive Simpson clonality was calculated as the square root of Simpson's diversity index over productive rearrangements. This immuneACCESS table, as held by TCRdb, lists in-frame sequences with V and J called but not all clones. Of the missing ones, under half trace to an unresolved V gene in checked studies; the others have no known cause. V and J calls and clone size are copied from that table; D and trimming were computed from the DNA. This sample lists about 200,000 clones; around 85% were detected once. 0.7% to 0.95% of the sample belongs to the ten largest clones.

Whole blood was collected in K2EDTA tubes by collaborating institutions according to the institutions' own protocols. For TCRbeta analysis, collaborators shipped samples in one of three forms: frozen whole blood, isolated PBMCs, or DNA extracted from either of those sample types. Study-wide conclusions, independent of this receptor: The quantity of clinical and demographic metadata differed by source and by participant and was supplied without curation.

Clipping removes 5 bases from V and 4 bases from J, with 4 as the unmatched junction base count. From a lookup of the germline V gene (reference sequence), CDR1 and CDR2 are LNHDA and SQIVND. Including the terminal cysteine and phenylalanine, the CDR3 comprises 13 residues. Only the CDR3 part of the read is kept: 39 bases, read in frame from the first base. As to this clone: The clone's antigen remains unknown. Per-base qualities were not stored, and no clone one base away is much larger.

Sequenced: peripheral blood. The rearrangement joined TRBV19 to TRBJ2-5, with TRBD1 identical over 7 junction bases. This sequence originates from a woman in her 70s with acute or convalescent COVID-19. CDR3 region: CASSLTGAETQYF. The DNA reads as follows: TGTGCCAGTAGTCTAACAGGGGCAGAGACCCAGTACTTC.